The 29 T cell receptor beta chains below come from one sample, sequenced in a study of T-cell memory formation after mild COVID-19. One entry per CDR3 protein results from TCRdb running MiXCR on the 5' RACE reads. The sample includes roughly 50,000 distinct CDR3 sequences, less than 15% of them seen just once. The sample consisted of PBMCs or a T cell subset sorted from them (not recorded which). The source is a man between 18 and 29 years old who had mild COVID-19 (a few samples of this study predate the infection). Cell type and time point are not known.

In this sample, this clonotype turned up a few times. The chain carries TRBV6-5 and TRBJ1-2; D might be TRBD1 (5 bases). V was cut by 6 bases and J by 7 bases, with 15 bases left in between. The germline V gene encodes CDR1 MNHEY and CDR2 SVGAGI. CDR3 size: 13 residues. CDR3 DNA: TGTGCCAGCAGCTATCAGGGTATTGGTGGCTACACCTTC. This codes for CASSYQGIGGYTF.

J is TRBJ2-5 and V is TRBV27, with D unclear. The CDR3 consists of 12 residues. Trimming took off 4 bases at V and 7 bases at J, with 10 bases between the two ends. The germline V gene encodes CDR1 MNHEY and CDR2 SMNVEV (reference sequence). CDR3 DNA: TGTGCCAGCAGTTCTCGATTCGGGACCCAGTACTTC. Its protein is CASSSRFGTQYF.

The V and J genes are TRBV20-1 and TRBJ2-5; TRBD1 might be the D (6 bases). The length of the CDR3 is 13 residues. The germline CDR1 and CDR2 sequences are DFQATT and SNEGSKA (reference sequence). With 5 bases removed from V and 2 bases from J, the gap between germline ends came to 12 bases. The CDR3 here is CSAPGTPQETQYF. Here the CDR3 DNA reads TGCAGTGCTCCCGGGACACCTCAAGAGACCCAGTACTTC.

This clonotype was counted ten times or more. The chain couples TRBV24-1 to TRBJ2-1; possible D gene TRBD2, 5 bases. The CDR3 covers 13 residues. CDR1 is KGHDR, CDR2 SFDVKD, per germline. The V gene lost 5 bases and the J gene lost 3 bases, with 7 bases spanning the gap. CDR3 sequence reads: CATSAGFYNEQFF. In DNA form, the CDR3 reads TGTGCCACCAGTGCGGGGTTCTACAATGAGCAGTTCTTC.

This chain uses TRBV6-6 with TRBJ2-7; 9 positions match TRBD1. J lost 2 bases, V lost 6 bases, and 8 bases had no gene match. Per germline, CDR1 MNHNY and CDR2 SVGAGI (reference sequence). The CDR3 has 15 residues. DNA of the CDR3: TGTGCCAGCAGAGAACCGGGACAGGGAACCTACGAGCAGTACTTC. As protein: CASREPGQGTYEQYF.

This CDR3 is CASRRRQGNTIYF. The CDR3 nucleotides read TGTGCCAGCCGACGCCGACAGGGCAACACCATATATTTT. J is TRBJ1-3 and V is TRBV7-2, with 7 bases lining up with TRBD1. This CDR3 contains 13 residues. Germline V gene sequence: CDR1 SGHTA, CDR2 FQGNSA. Trimming removed 8 bases from V and 7 bases from J; junction bases left unmatched: 8. The full variable domain, its missing parts supplied by reference TRBV7-2 and TRBJ1-3, is GAGVSQSPSNKVTEKGKDVELRCDPISGHTALYWYRQSLGQGLEFLIYFQGNSAPDKSGLPSDRFSAERTGGSVSTLTIQRTQQEDSAVYLCASRRRQGNTIYFGEGSWLTVV.

This clonotype has more than one count but fewer than ten. The J gene is TRBJ2-3, the V gene TRBV20-1; D not resolved. The CDR3 length is 14 residues. Trimming left V 2 bases short and J 1 base short, with 10 bases between. Per germline, CDR1 DFQATT and CDR2 SNEGSKA (reference sequence). CDR3: CSARIGWGTDTQYF. The CDR3 nucleotides are TGCAGTGCTAGAATTGGGTGGGGCACAGATACGCAGTATTTT.

This clonotype was observed a few times. The chain links TRBV19 to TRBJ1-2; 9 bases fit TRBD1. The CDR3 length is 15 residues. CDR1 and CDR2 (germline): LNHDA, SQIVND (reference sequence). V lost 3 bases and J lost 5; bases outside the gene matches: 7. The DNA for the CDR3 is TGTGCCAGTAGTATCGGGACAGGGACTGAATATGGCTACACCTTC. Translating gives CASSIGTGTEYGYTF.

The V and J genes are TRBV5-1 and TRBJ1-4, with a tentative D call TRBD1 (6 bases). The V end lost 3 bases, the J end lost 5 bases, and 14 bases lay between the germline ends. CDR1 and CDR2 (germline): SGHRS, YFSETQ. This CDR3 spans 15 amino acids. CDR3 nucleotides: TGCGCCAGCAGCTCGGGGACATGGCAAAATGAAAAACTGTTTTTT. It encodes CASSSGTWQNEKLFF.

Many counts were recorded for this clonotype. The chain has TRBV5-1 and TRBJ2-5; no definite D call. Trimming took 1 base from V and 2 from J, leaving 12 bases between them. Germline loops: CDR1 SGHRS, CDR2 YFSETQ. The CDR3 totals 15 residues. DNA of the CDR3: TGCGCCAGCAGCTTGTTGACACAACCTCAAGAGACCCAGTACTTC. This sequence encodes CASSLLTQPQETQYF.

This clonotype has more than one count but fewer than ten. The chain has TRBV6-5 and TRBJ2-5, with D tentatively TRBD1 (6 bases). Germline lookup yields CDR1 MNHEY and CDR2 SVGAGI. The V gene lost 0 bases and the J gene lost 4 bases, with 9 bases spanning the gap. The CDR3 is 14 residues long. Here the CDR3 reads CASSYSGRGETQYF. In DNA, the CDR3 is TGTGCCAGCAGTTACTCGGGCAGGGGAGAGACCCAGTACTTC.

This clonotype has a handful of counts. The chain recombines TRBV6-5 with TRBJ2-6; D ambiguous. V dropped 6 bases and J dropped 0 bases, with 9 bases sitting between them. This CDR3 is built from 15 residues. The germline V gene has CDR1 MNHEY and CDR2 SVGAGI. The CDR3 region has the DNA TGTGCCAGCAGACGCCTACGCTCTGGGGCCAACGTCCTGACTTTC. It is translated as CASRRLRSGANVLTF.

This clonotype was counted only a few times. V is TRBV4-2 and J is TRBJ2-5, with D possibly matching TRBD1 (6 bases). CDR1 is LGHNA and CDR2 is YNFKEQ in the germline V gene. V lost 0 bases and J 5 bases, leaving 31 bases between the germline ends. The CDR3 runs 21 residues. The chain's CDR3 is CASSQDPGAGWGRDARETQYF. Here the CDR3 DNA reads TGTGCCAGCAGCCAAGATCCAGGGGCCGGCTGGGGCCGTGACGCCAGGGAGACCCAGTACTTC.

A few counts support this clonotype. V gene TRBV5-1 combines with J gene TRBJ2-2, with 7 bases fitting TRBD1. Trimming at V came to 3 bases and at J to 6 bases, leaving 5 bases not matched to a gene. CDR3 length: 14 residues. From germline, CDR1 is SGHRS and CDR2 YFSETQ. The CDR3 DNA is TGCGCCAGCAGCTACCAACAGGGGTCCGGGGAGCTGTTTTTT. Translated: CASSYQQGSGELFF. Filled out from reference TRBV5-1 and TRBJ2-2, the complete variable domain reads KAGVTQTPRYLIKTRGQQVTLSCSPISGHRSVSWYQQTPGQGLQFLFEYFSETQRNKGNFPGRFSGRQFSNSRSEMNVSTLELGDSALYLCASSYQQGSGELFFGEGSRLTVL.

The V call is TRBV7-2, the J call TRBJ1-1; possibly TRBD1 for D (5 bases). CDR3 length: 14 amino acids. V dropped 3 bases and J dropped 1 base, with 9 bases sitting between them. Germline V gene sequence: CDR1 SGHTA, CDR2 FQGNSA. CDR3 in amino acids: CASSFDRQNTEAFF. CDR3 sequence (DNA): TGTGCCAGCAGCTTCGACAGACAGAACACTGAAGCTTTCTTT.

The table lists this clonotype with a few counts. The CDR3 DNA sequence: TGTGCCAGCAGCTTGCAGGCAACCGGGGAGCTGTTTTTT. It yields the protein CASSLQATGELFF. The chain combines TRBV7-2 with TRBJ2-2; D unresolved. V was cut by 3 bases and J by 5 bases, with 7 bases left in between. This CDR3 has 13 residues. Germline assignment: CDR1 SGHTA and CDR2 FQGNSA.

The V gene is TRBV6-6, the J gene TRBJ1-5, with D possibly TRBD1 on 6 matching bases. V lost 5 bases to trimming and J lost 0 bases, with 11 bases between them. The CDR3 runs 15 residues. CDR1 and CDR2 from the germline V gene are MNHNY and SVGAGI (reference sequence). In DNA, the CDR3 is TGTGCCAGCAGTCCAGGACAGTTTAGCAATCAGCCCCAGCATTTT. Amino acid sequence: CASSPGQFSNQPQHF.

This clonotype has ten or more counts. This chain uses TRBV4-2 with TRBJ2-7, with TRBD2 matching 11 bases. In germline, CDR1 is LGHNA, CDR2 YNFKEQ. The CDR3 is made up of 17 amino acids. V dropped 1 base and J dropped 0; count of bases not matched to a gene: 5. This chain's CDR3 is CASSQGVTSGTSYEQYF. The CDR3 coding sequence is TGTGCCAGCAGCCAAGGGGTGACTAGCGGGACCTCCTACGAGCAGTACTTC.

This clonotype was detected many times. This rearrangement joins TRBV20-1 to TRBJ2-7; 7 nucleotides line up with TRBD2. The V gene's germline CDR1 is DFQATT and CDR2 SNEGSKA (reference sequence). The J segment lost 0 bases and the V segment lost 1 base, leaving 0 bases of the junction unmatched. CDR3 length equals 13 residues. The CDR3 DNA follows: TGCAGTGCTAGAGCTAGCGGCTCCTACGAGCAGTACGTC. The encoded protein is CSARASGSYEQYV.

This clonotype was counted a few times. The V and J genes are TRBV19 and TRBJ1-2; D gene ambiguous. V was cut by 3 bases and J by 5 bases, with 13 bases left in between. The CDR3 covers 14 residues. The germline V gene encodes CDR1 LNHDA and CDR2 SQIVND (reference sequence). CDR3 sequence (DNA): TGTGCCAGTAGTATCGATTGGGCAGAATATGGCTACACCTTC. Its translation: CASSIDWAEYGYTF. Based on the CDR3 plus reference TRBV19 and TRBJ1-2, the full variable domain is DGGITQSPKYLFRKEGQNVTLSCEQNLNHDAMYWYRQDPGQGLRLIYYSQIVNDFQKGDIAEGYSVSREKKESFPLTVTSAQKNPTAFYLCASSIDWAEYGYTFGSGTRLTVV.

The chain combines TRBV6-5 with TRBJ2-2; TRBD2 matches 11 bases. The length of the CDR3 is 15 residues. With 6 bases clipped from V and 6 bases from J, the junction kept 6 bases outside the gene matches. Germline CDR1 reads MNHEY; CDR2 reads SVGAGI. Here the CDR3 reads CASSYSGGAAGELFF. The CDR3 DNA is TGTGCCAGCAGCTATAGCGGGGGGGCCGCCGGGGAGCTGTTTTTT.

This clonotype was recorded a few times. The rearrangement links TRBV6-6 to TRBJ1-4; no firm D call. CDR1 and CDR2 (germline): MNHNY, SVGAGI (reference sequence). CDR3 size: 11 residues. Deletions cut 8 bases from V and 8 bases from J, with 9 bases between. This chain's CDR3 is CASVFEEKLFF. The CDR3 nucleotides are TGTGCCAGCGTTTTCGAGGAAAAACTGTTTTTT.

The sample holds a few counts of this clonotype. The chain links TRBV6-6 to TRBJ2-3; 14 bases align to TRBD2. The CDR3 length is 16 residues. V lost 10 bases to trimming and J lost 5 bases; unmatched junction nucleotides: 11. Germline V lookup: CDR1 MNHNY, CDR2 SVGAGI (reference sequence). The CDR3 nucleotides are TGTGCCACACAACGGACTAGCGGGGGGCTCGAAGATACGCAGTATTTT. Protein: CATQRTSGGLEDTQYF.

This clonotype has just a few counts. The DNA of the CDR3 is TGCGCCAGCAGTGAGGACTATCAGCCCCAGCATTTT. Protein: CASSEDYQPQHF. This chain joins TRBV10-2 and TRBJ1-5, with no clear D. V lost 2 bases and J 5 bases, leaving 4 bases between the germline ends. This CDR3 is 12 amino acids long. Germline V gene data show CDR1 as WSHSY and CDR2 as SAAADI.

This clonotype has at least ten counts. The gene calls are TRBV6-4 and TRBJ2-1; no definite D call. The CDR3 length is 14 residues. CDR1 is MRHNA and CDR2 is SNTAGT in the germline V gene. Trimming took off 3 bases at V and 4 bases at J, with 10 bases between the two ends. CDR3 sequence reads: CASSETVDYNEQFF. The DNA for the CDR3 is TGTGCCAGCAGTGAAACAGTAGATTACAATGAGCAGTTCTTC.

A few counts support this clonotype. This sequence joins TRBV7-3 and TRBJ2-1; D perhaps matches TRBD2 (5 bases). This CDR3 is 17 amino acids long. The V and J ends lost 2 bases and 5 bases respectively, with 19 bases between them. Germline V gene lookup returns CDR1 SGHTA and CDR2 FQGTGA. DNA for the CDR3: TGTGCCAGCAGCTTAGGGAGCCCCGTTGGTAGGAACAATGAGCAGTTCTTC. Translation gives CASSLGSPVGRNNEQFF.

This clonotype was recorded many times. The chain is built from TRBV7-2 and TRBJ2-7, with 8 bases aligning to TRBD1. CDR3 length: 13 residues. After removal of 5 bases from V and 2 bases from J, the junction contained 2 bases not matched to a gene. Germline CDR1 reads SGHTA; CDR2 reads FQGNSA. The CDR3 DNA reads TGTGCCAGCAGCCGACAGGGGACCTACGAGCAGTACTTC. Residues: CASSRQGTYEQYF.

This rearrangement joins TRBV11-2 to TRBJ2-7; D gene unclear. Germline V gene lookup returns CDR1 SGHAT and CDR2 FQNNGV. V was shortened by 0 bases and J by 4 bases, with 10 bases between the two germline ends. CDR3 length: 14 amino acids. The CDR3 region is CASSLEPQAYEQYF. CDR3 nucleotide sequence: TGTGCCAGCAGCTTAGAGCCCCAGGCGTACGAGCAGTACTTC.

This chain connects TRBV9 to TRBJ2-7, with 10 positions matching TRBD1. CDR1 and CDR2 (germline): SGDLS, YYNGEE. J lost 5 bases, V lost 3 bases, and 8 bases had no gene match. The CDR3 runs to 15 residues. CDR3 protein: CASSAGGQGFDEQYF. CDR3 DNA: TGTGCCAGCAGCGCGGGGGGACAGGGGTTCGACGAGCAGTACTTC.